This T cell receptor (beta chain) originates from a study of shared clonotypes between healthy human individuals. Study-wide results and limits: Tissue TCR repertoires likely differ from these blood-only repertoires. Generally, naive subsets came out with larger estimated richness than memory subsets. Shared clonotypes: about 4.6% naive CD4, roughly 3.8% naive CD8, about 2.2% memory CD4, approximately 0.41% memory CD8.

Samples underwent the assay at deep level. The protocol was immunoSEQ multiplex PCR, while the TCRdb copy is restricted to in-frame clones and leaves out a portion. The sample has around 1,900,000 clones, roughly 95% seen once; the top ten hold approximately 1.6%. Terminally differentiated effector memory CD45RA+ cells were excluded from the naive CD8 cells, which were CD45RO-negative and positively selected for CCR7. A note on this clone: Its antigen is not known.

The germline V gene has CDR1 SGHTA and CDR2 FQGNSA. Deletions cut 6 bases from V and 0 bases from J, with 12 bases between. The CDR3 spans 14 residues. What was sequenced was naive CD8+ T cells from PBMCs. The chain couples TRBV7-2 to TRBJ2-7; the D gene is possibly TRBD1 (5 bases). This clonotype was obtained from a man aged 18-30 years in good health. Some clones in this sample may be carry-over from other donors' samples. The CDR3 sequence is CASRADQGSYEQYF. Written as DNA, the CDR3 is TGTGCCAGCAGGGCAGATCAGGGCTCCTACGAGCAGTACTTC.